These T cell receptor beta chains were read from a single sample in a study of blood T cell repertoires in COVID-19. The data were produced by immunoSEQ multiplex PCR, yet TCRdb's version contains in-frame clones alone and is incomplete. Among over 200,000 clones listed, approximately 88% were seen once. The sequenced sample consisted of PBMCs or T cells enriched from blood (not recorded which). These receptors were obtained from a woman aged 30 to 39 who had been exposed to COVID-19. The CDR3 runs from the conserved cysteine through the conserved F or W. Each record gives: clone size, V gene, D gene, J gene, CDR3 DNA, CDR3 protein. D genes are given only for firm matches. Clone sizes are given selectively: once, few, many, or a class where the clone is expanded.

clone_size: .
v_call: TRBV6-1
d_call: TRBD1
j_call: TRBJ1-1
cdr3_nt: TGTGCCAGCAGTGAATTCGGACAGGGAGGGGGAGGCACTGAAGCTTTCTTT
cdr3_aa: CASSEFGQGGGGTEAFF

clone_size: .
v_call: TRBV9
d_call: .
j_call: TRBJ1-5
cdr3_nt: TGTGCCAGCAGCGTAGGGGGCAGATACCTAAATCAGCCCCAGCATTTT
cdr3_aa: CASSVGGRYLNQPQHF

clone_size: .
v_call: TRBV6-5
d_call: TRBD1
j_call: TRBJ1-2
cdr3_nt: TGTGCCAGCAGGCCAACAGGGGGCGGCTATGGCTACACCTTC
cdr3_aa: CASRPTGGGYGYTF

clone_size: .
v_call: TRBV28
d_call: TRBD2
j_call: TRBJ2-7
cdr3_nt: TGTGCCAGCACCAAAGGAGGACTAGCGGGAGTCTACGAGCAGTACTTC
cdr3_aa: CASTKGGLAGVYEQYF

clone_size: .
v_call: TRBV7-9
d_call: TRBD2
j_call: TRBJ2-5
cdr3_nt: TGTGCCAGCAGCCCCGGACTAGCGGCCCTGTACCAAGAGACCCAGTACTTC
cdr3_aa: CASSPGLAALYQETQYF

clone_size: .
v_call: TRBV11-2
d_call: TRBD1
j_call: TRBJ1-1
cdr3_nt: TGTGCCAGCAGCCCTGCCGGAGTATTGACAGGGTACATGAACACTGAAGCTTTCTTT
cdr3_aa: CASSPAGVLTGYMNTEAFF

clone_size: .
v_call: TRBV5-1
d_call: TRBD1
j_call: TRBJ2-1
cdr3_nt: TGCGCCAGCAGTTCGGAACCGGGACAGGGTTTCAATGAGCAGTTCTTC
cdr3_aa: CASSSEPGQGFNEQFF

clone_size: .
v_call: TRBV6-5
d_call: TRBD1
j_call: TRBJ1-1
cdr3_nt: TGTGCCAGCAGTTACAAATACAGGGGGCTGGGAACTGAAGCTTTCTTT
cdr3_aa: CASSYKYRGLGTEAFF

clone_size: .
v_call: TRBV7-3
d_call: .
j_call: TRBJ1-3
cdr3_nt: TGTGCCAGCAGCTTAAATGTCGGCGCAGGGTCTGGAAACACCATATATTTT
cdr3_aa: CASSLNVGAGSGNTIYF

clone_size: once
v_call: TRBV18
d_call: TRBD1
j_call: TRBJ1-1
cdr3_nt: TGTGCCAGCTCACCATTGGGACAGCTAAACACTGAAGCTTTCTTT
cdr3_aa: CASSPLGQLNTEAFF